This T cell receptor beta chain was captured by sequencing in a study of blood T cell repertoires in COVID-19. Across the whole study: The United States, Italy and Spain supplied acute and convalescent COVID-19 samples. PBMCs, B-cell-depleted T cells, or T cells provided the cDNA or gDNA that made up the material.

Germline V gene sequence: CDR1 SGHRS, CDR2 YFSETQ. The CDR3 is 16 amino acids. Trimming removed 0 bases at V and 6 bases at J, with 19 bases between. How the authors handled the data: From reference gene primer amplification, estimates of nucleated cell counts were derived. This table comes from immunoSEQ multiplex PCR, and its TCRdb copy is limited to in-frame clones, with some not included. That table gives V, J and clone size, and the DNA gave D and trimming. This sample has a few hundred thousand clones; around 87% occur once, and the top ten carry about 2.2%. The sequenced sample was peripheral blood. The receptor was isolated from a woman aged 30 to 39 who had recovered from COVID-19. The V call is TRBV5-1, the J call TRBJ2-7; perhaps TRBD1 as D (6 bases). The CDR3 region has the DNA TGCGCCAGCAGCTTGGAGGTCGGACAGTCAGCCGGCGAGCAGTACTTC. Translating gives CASSLEVGQSAGEQYF.